The sequence of this T cell receptor beta chain was determined in a study of blood T cell repertoires in COVID-19. The overall study: Spain, Italy and the United States supplied samples that represented acute and convalescent COVID-19. Nucleic acid was either cDNA or gDNA, and it came from T cells, B-cell-depleted T cells, or PBMCs.

Original handling: Nucleated cell number was recorded as an estimate derived from reference gene primer amplification. Libraries were prepared by immunoSEQ multiplex PCR; TCRdb keeps only in-frame clonotypes and omits some of them. D and trimming come from the DNA, and the V and J calls and clone size come from that table. The sample shows hundreds of thousands of clones, 87% of them seen only once. The V end was cut by 1 base, the J end by 0 bases, with 10 bases between. This CDR3 spans 16 amino acids. CDR1 is LGHNA and CDR2 is YSLEER in the germline V gene. What was sequenced was peripheral blood. The receptor's source is a man between 18 and 29 years old with active or convalescent COVID-19. This rearrangement joins TRBV4-3 to TRBJ1-3; D not resolved. CDR3 nucleotide sequence: TGCGCCAGCAGCCAAGGTTCACCGAGCTCTGGAAACACCATATATTTT. Translation gives CASSQGSPSSGNTIYF.